This TCR beta chain was captured by sequencing in a study of technical replicates of blood from a handful of donors. Per germline, CDR1 WSHSY and CDR2 SAAADI. The CDR3 contains 12 residues. V was trimmed by 5 bases and J by 3 bases, leaving 8 bases between them. TCRdb keeps only in-frame clones here, not all; method: immunoSEQ multiplex PCR. The top ten clones hold about 0.3% of a sample with 75,000 to 100,000 clones, about 95% of them seen once. Sample: T cells isolated from PBMCs. The sequence was obtained from a human donor in good health. The chain is built from TRBV10-2 and TRBJ2-7, with D maybe TRBD1 (5 bases). As DNA, the CDR3 is TGCGCCAGCAGTCAGGGCTACTACGAGCAGTACTTC. Translated: CASSQGYYEQYF.